This TCR beta chain came from a study of cytomegalovirus exposure and HLA in healthy donors. In the study overall: HLA-typed donors were the source of approximately 80 million unique TCRs held in an early data release. Of roughly 400 genotyped donors, roughly 86% clustered with self-reported Caucasian donors.

Study results and limitations: A prior analysis recorded that most TCR beta V segments were productive about 87% or about 30% of the time.

There was no recording of CMV serostatus for this donor. Trimming took 5 bases from V and 1 from J, leaving 21 bases between them. CDR1 SGHVS and CDR2 FNYEAQ come from the germline V gene. This CDR3 region has 19 residues. Regarding this clone: The target antigen is unknown.

PCR amplification relied on 60 Vbeta primers (plus 13 Jbeta primers). Assay used: immunoSEQ multiplex PCR; TCRdb lists only in-frame clones, some missing. The table has some 100,000 clones, around two thirds seen once. The sample comprised PBMCs. This TCR was recovered from a human donor in good health. The V call is TRBV7-6, the J call TRBJ2-6, with a tentative D call TRBD1 (5 bases). CDR3 sequence reads: CASSPTGRQGTSGANVLTF. DNA for the CDR3: TGTGCCAGCAGCCCCACGGGCCGGCAGGGTACTTCTGGGGCCAACGTCCTGACTTTC.